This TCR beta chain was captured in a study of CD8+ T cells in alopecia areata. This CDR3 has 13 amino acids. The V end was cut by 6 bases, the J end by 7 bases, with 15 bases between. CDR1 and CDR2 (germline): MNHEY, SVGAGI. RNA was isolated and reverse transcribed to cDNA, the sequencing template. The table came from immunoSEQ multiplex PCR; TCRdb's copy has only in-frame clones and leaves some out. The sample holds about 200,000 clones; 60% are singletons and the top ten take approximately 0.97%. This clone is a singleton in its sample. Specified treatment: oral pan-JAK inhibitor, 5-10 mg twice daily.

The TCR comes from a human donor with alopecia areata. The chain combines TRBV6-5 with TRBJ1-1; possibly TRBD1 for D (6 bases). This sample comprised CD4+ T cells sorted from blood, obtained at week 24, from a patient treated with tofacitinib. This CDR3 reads CASRYRDEGEAFF. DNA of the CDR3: TGTGCCAGCAGGTACAGGGATGAGGGTGAAGCTTTCTTT.